This TCR beta chain originates from a study of cytotoxic CD8 clonotypes in ibrutinib-treated CLL. Study as a whole: Among the patients, ten to eleven presented as relapsed/refractory and roughly 14 as treatment-naive; around 18 showed unmutated IGHV. Mean per-sample yields comprised 255,043 productive templates and fewer than 95,000 productive rearrangements.

The germline V gene encodes CDR1 GTSNPN and CDR2 SVGIG (reference sequence). V was cut by 1 base and J by 3 bases, with 7 bases left in between. The CDR3 covers 13 residues. Assay used: immunoSEQ multiplex PCR; TCRdb lists only in-frame clones, some missing. The table shows more than 60,000 clones, with roughly 85% occurring only once. In the case of this clone: What it binds is unknown.

The study's findings and limits: Circulating CD8+ T-cell counts were tracked by baseline clonality, which exceeded that of age-matched healthy donors.

Sequenced here: PBMCs, sampled after 24 months of ibrutinib treatment. The chain combines TRBV30 with TRBJ1-5; D gene uncertain. The TCR originated in a human donor with chronic lymphocytic leukemia. The CDR3 here is CAWSAGDNQPQHF. CDR3 nucleotides: TGTGCCTGGAGTGCGGGAGACAATCAGCCCCAGCATTTT.